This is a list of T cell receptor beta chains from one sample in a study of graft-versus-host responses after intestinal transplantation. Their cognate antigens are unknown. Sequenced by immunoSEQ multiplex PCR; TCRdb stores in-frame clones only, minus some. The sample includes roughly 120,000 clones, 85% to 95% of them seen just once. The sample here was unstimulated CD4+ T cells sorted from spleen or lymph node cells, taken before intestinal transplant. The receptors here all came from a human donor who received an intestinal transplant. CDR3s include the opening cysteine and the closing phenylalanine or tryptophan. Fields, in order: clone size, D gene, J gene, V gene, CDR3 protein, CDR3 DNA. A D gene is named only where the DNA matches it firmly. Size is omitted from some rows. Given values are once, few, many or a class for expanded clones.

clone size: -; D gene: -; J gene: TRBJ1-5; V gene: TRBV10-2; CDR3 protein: CASSEWGDSRGLSNQPQHF; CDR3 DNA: TGCGCCAGCAGTGAGTGGGGGGACTCGCGGGGACTTAGCAATCAGCCCCAGCATTTT
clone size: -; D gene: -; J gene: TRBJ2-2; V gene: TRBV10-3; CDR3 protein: CAISGPLKGPGELFF; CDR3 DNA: TGTGCCATCAGTGGCCCTTTGAAAGGACCCGGGGAGCTGTTTTTT
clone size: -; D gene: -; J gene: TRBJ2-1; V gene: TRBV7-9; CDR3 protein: CASSLSDRSDGYKTNEQFF; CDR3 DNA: TGTGCCAGCAGCTTATCCGACAGGTCCGACGGCTACAAGACGAATGAGCAGTTCTTC
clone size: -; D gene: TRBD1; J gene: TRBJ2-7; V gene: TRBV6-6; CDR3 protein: CASSSTGETYEQYF; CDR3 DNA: TGTGCCAGCAGCTCGACAGGGGAGACCTACGAGCAGTACTTC
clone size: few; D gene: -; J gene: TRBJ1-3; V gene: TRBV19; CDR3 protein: CATSPGAFSGNTIYF; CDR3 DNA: TGTGCCACCTCTCCTGGGGCATTCTCTGGAAACACCATATATTTT
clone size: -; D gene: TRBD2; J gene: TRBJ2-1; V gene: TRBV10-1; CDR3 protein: CASSPLAGSYNEQFF; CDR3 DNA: TGCGCCAGCAGTCCACTAGCGGGTTCCTACAATGAGCAGTTCTTC
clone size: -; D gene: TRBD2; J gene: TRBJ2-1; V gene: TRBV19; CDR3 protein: CATRRLAGSYSYNEQFF; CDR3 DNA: TGTGCCACCAGGAGGCTAGCGGGATCTTACTCCTACAATGAGCAGTTCTTC
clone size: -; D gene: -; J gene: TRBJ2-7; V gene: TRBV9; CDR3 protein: CASSPTGTYYEQYF; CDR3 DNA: TGTGCCAGCAGCCCTACCGGGACGTACTACGAGCAGTACTTC
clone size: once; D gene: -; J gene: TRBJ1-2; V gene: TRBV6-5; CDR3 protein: CASSKSGMLFYGYTF; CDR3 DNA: TGTGCCAGCAGCAAATCAGGGATGCTCTTCTATGGCTACACCTTC
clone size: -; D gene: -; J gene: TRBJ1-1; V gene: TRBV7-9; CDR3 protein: CASISRGRLNTEAFF; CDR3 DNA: TGTGCCAGCATCTCGAGGGGGAGATTGAACACTGAAGCTTTCTTT
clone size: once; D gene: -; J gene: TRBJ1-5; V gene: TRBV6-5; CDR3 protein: CASSPWGNSNQPQHF; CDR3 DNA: TGTGCCAGCAGTCCTTGGGGGAATAGCAATCAGCCCCAGCATTTT
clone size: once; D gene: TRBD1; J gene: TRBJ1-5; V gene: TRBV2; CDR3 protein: CASSMDRGNQPQHF; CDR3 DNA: TGTGCCAGCAGTATGGACAGGGGGAATCAGCCCCAGCATTTT
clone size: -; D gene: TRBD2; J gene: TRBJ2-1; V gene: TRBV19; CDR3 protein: CASSIREGSYNEQFF; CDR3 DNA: TGTGCCAGTAGTATCCGGGAGGGGTCCTACAATGAGCAGTTCTTC
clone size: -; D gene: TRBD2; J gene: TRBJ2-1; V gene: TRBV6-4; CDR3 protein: CASSDPLRADSGRATSNEQFF; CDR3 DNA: TGTGCCAGCAGTGACCCATTACGGGCTGACAGCGGGAGGGCCACCTCCAATGAGCAGTTCTTC
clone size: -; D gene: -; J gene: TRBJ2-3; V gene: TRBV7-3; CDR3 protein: CASGAADTQYF; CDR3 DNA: TGTGCCAGCGGGGCTGCAGATACGCAGTATTTT
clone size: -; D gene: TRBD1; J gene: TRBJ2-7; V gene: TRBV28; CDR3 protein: CASSGGGQGAMEQYF; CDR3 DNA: TGTGCCAGCAGTGGAGGCGGGCAGGGGGCGATGGAGCAGTACTTC
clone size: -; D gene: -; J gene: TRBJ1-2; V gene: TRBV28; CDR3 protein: CASSSKGFWGYTF; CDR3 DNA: TGTGCTAGCAGTTCCAAGGGGTTTTGGGGCTACACCTTC
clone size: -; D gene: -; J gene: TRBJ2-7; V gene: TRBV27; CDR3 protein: CASRATGLPTSYEQYF; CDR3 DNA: TGTGCCAGCAGGGCCACAGGGTTACCAACCTCCTACGAGCAGTACTTC
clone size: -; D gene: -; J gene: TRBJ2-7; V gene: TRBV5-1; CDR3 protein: CASSLAGAVYEQYF; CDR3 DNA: TGCGCCAGCAGCTTGGCGGGGGCAGTCTACGAGCAGTACTTC
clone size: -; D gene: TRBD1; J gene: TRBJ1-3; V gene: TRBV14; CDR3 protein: CASSQQRQGNTIYF; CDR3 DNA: TGTGCCAGCAGCCAACAAAGACAGGGGAACACCATATATTTT
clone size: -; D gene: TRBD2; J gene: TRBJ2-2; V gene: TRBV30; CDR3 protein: CAWRTGTRKTGELFF; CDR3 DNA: TGTGCCTGGAGGACCGGGACTAGGAAAACCGGGGAGCTGTTTTTT
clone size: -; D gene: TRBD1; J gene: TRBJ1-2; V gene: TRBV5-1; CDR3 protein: CASSPGGTGNYGYTF; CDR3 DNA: TGCGCCAGCAGCCCGGGGGGGACAGGGAACTATGGCTACACCTTC
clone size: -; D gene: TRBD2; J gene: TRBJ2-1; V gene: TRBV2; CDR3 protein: CASNRGRAYNEQFF; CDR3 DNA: TGTGCCAGCAACCGCGGGAGGGCCTACAATGAGCAGTTCTTC
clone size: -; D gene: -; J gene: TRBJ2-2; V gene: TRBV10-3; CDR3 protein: CAIRGLKTGELFF; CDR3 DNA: TGTGCCATCAGGGGACTGAAAACCGGGGAGCTGTTTTTT
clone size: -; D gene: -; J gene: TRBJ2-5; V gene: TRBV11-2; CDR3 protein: CASSLAGQLRETQYF; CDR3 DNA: TGTGCCAGCAGCTTAGCTGGACAGCTCCGGGAGACCCAGTACTTC
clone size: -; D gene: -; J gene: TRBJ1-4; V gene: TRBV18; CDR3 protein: CASSLYHLEGGLEKLFF; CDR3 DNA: TGTGCCAGCTCACTTTACCACCTAGAAGGAGGGCTAGAAAAACTGTTTTTT
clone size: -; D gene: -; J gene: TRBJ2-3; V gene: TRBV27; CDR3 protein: CASNPLGGTDTQYF; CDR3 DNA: TGTGCCAGCAACCCGCTTGGGGGCACAGATACGCAGTATTTT
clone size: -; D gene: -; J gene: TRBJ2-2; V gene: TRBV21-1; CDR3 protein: CAIDRANTGELFF; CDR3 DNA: TGTGCCATAGACAGGGCGAACACCGGGGAGCTGTTTTTT
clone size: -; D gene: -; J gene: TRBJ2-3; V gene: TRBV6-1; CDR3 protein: CASSLGATQYF; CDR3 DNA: TGTGCCAGCTCTTTGGGGGCTACGCAGTATTTT
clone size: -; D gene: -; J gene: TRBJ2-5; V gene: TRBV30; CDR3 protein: CAWSPREETQYF; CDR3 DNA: TGTGCCTGGAGTCCCCGGGAAGAGACCCAGTACTTC
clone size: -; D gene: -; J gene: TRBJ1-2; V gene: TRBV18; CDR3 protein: CASSPREGTHGYTF; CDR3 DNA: TGTGCCAGCTCACCCCGTGAGGGCACCCATGGCTACACCTTC
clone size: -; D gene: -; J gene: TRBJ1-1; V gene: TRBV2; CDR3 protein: CASSEQGIPDTEAFF; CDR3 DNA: TGTGCCAGCAGTGAACAGGGGATTCCGGACACTGAAGCTTTCTTT
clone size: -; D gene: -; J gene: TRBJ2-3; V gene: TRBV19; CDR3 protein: CASKTLSDTQYF; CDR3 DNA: TGTGCCAGTAAGACCTTGTCCGATACGCAGTATTTT
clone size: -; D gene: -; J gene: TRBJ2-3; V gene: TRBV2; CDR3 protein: CATRRDTSTDTQYF; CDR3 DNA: TGTGCCACCCGGCGCGACACTAGCACAGATACGCAGTATTTT
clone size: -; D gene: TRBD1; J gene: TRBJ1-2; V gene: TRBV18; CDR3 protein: CASSGGQTGGYTF; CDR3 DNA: TGTGCCAGCTCCGGGGGACAGACGGGGGGCTACACCTTC
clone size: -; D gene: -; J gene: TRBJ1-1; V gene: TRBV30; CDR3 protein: CAWNRANTEAFF; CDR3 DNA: TGTGCCTGGAACAGGGCAAACACTGAAGCTTTCTTT
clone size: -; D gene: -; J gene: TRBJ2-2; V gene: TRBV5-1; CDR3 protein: CASSLDSHTGELFF; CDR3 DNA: TGCGCCAGCAGCTTGGATTCCCACACCGGGGAGCTGTTTTTT
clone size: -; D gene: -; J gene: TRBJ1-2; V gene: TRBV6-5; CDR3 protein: CASSYSMAELYGYTF; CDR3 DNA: TGTGCCAGCAGTTACTCGATGGCCGAACTCTATGGCTACACCTTC
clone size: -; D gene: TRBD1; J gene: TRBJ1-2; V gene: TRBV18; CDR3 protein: CASSQGADYGYTF; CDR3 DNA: TGTGCCAGCTCACAGGGGGCTGACTATGGCTACACCTTC
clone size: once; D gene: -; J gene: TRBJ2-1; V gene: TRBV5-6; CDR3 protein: CASSGGGKRLYNEQFF; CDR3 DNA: TGTGCCAGCAGCGGGGGCGGAAAGCGGCTCTACAATGAGCAGTTCTTC
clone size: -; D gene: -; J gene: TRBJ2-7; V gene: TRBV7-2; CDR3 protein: CASSPPPQGNEQYF; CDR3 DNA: TGTGCCAGCAGCCCACCGCCGCAGGGGAACGAGCAGTACTTC
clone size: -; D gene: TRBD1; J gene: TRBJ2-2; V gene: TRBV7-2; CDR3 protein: CASSLIPGGDTGELFF; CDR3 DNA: TGTGCCAGCAGCTTAATTCCAGGGGGCGACACCGGGGAGCTGTTTTTT
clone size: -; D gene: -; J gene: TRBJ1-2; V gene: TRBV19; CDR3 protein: CASRGPLTSYGYTF; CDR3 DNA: TGTGCCAGTAGGGGGCCGCTAACCTCTTATGGCTACACCTTC
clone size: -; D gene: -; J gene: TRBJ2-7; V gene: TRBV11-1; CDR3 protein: CASSLRGAPTYEQYF; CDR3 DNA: TGTGCCAGCAGCTTAAGGGGGGCCCCAACCTACGAGCAGTACTTC
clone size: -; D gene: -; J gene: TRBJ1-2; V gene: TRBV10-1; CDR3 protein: CASSEDRIYGYTF; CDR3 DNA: TGCGCCAGCAGTGAGGACAGAATCTATGGCTACACCTTC
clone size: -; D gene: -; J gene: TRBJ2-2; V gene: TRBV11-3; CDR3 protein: CASSLQRGLPGELFF; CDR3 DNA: TGTGCCAGCAGCCTTCAACGCGGACTACCCGGGGAGCTGTTTTTT
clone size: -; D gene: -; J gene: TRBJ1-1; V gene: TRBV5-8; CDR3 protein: CASKNGRGKAFF; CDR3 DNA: TGTGCCAGCAAGAACGGTCGGGGTAAAGCTTTCTTT
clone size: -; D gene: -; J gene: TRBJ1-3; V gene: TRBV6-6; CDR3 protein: CASSYGGRPSGNTIYF; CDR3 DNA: TGTGCCAGCAGTTACGGGGGACGGCCGTCTGGAAACACCATATATTTT
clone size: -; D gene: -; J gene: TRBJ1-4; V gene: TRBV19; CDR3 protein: CAVGMTGEKLFF; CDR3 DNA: TGTGCCGTCGGGATGACGGGTGAAAAACTGTTTTTT
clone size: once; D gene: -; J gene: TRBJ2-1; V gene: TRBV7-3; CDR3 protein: CASSKTDSHNEQFF; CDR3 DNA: TGTGCCAGCAGCAAAACGGACTCGCACAATGAGCAGTTCTTC
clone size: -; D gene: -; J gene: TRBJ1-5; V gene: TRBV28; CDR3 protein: CASSLGGPINQPQHF; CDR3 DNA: TGTGCCAGCAGTTTAGGGGGGCCTATCAATCAGCCCCAGCATTTT
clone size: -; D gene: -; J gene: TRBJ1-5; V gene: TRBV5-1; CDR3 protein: CASSLDGWSQPQHF; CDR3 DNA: TGCGCCAGCAGCTTGGACGGGTGGAGTCAGCCCCAGCATTTT
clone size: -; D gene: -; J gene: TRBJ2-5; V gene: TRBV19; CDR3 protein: CASSWGLEETQYF; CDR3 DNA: TGTGCCAGTAGTTGGGGACTTGAAGAGACCCAGTACTTC
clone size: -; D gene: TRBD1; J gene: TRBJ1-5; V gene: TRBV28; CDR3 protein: CASTYRGRRIQPQHF; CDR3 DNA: TGTGCCAGCACCTACAGGGGGCGCCGAATACAGCCCCAGCATTTT
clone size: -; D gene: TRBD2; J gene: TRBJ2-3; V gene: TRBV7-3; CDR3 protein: CASSFRPLAGVGDTQYF; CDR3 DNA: TGTGCCAGCAGCTTCCGGCCCCTAGCGGGAGTGGGAGATACGCAGTATTTT
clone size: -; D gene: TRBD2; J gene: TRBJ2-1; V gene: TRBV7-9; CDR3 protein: CASSLGTSGWENEQFF; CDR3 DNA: TGTGCCAGCAGCTTAGGGACTAGCGGGTGGGAAAATGAGCAGTTCTTC
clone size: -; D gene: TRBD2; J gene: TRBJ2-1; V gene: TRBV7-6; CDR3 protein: CASSLSGGGRGNNEQFF; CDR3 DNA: TGTGCCAGCAGCTTAAGTGGCGGGGGGCGCGGTAACAATGAGCAGTTCTTC